One and the same sample provided the 21 T cell receptor beta chains below, sequenced in a study of cytomegalovirus exposure and HLA in healthy donors. In the PCR, 60 Vbeta and 13 Jbeta primers were used. The protocol was immunoSEQ multiplex PCR, while the TCRdb copy is restricted to in-frame clones and leaves out a portion. There are roughly 59,000 clones in the sample; 55% to 75% occur only once, and 15% to 20% lies in the top ten. Sequencing was carried out using PBMCs. The receptors come from a man aged 40-49 years in good health and CMV-seropositive.

This clone occurred a few times. The chain links TRBV11-2 to TRBJ1-2; the match to TRBD1 covers 7 bases. With V trimmed by 4 bases and J by 7 bases, 15 bases remained unmatched. Germline CDR1 SGHAT, CDR2 FQNNGV. The CDR3 contains 16 residues. In nucleotides, the CDR3 is TGTGCCAGCAGCTCCTATCCCGGGACAGACTACGCTGGCTACACCTTC. Translating it yields CASSSYPGTDYAGYTF.

This clone has just a few counts. The chain joins TRBV6-5 to TRBJ1-1; 7 nucleotides agree with TRBD1. CDR1 is MNHEY, CDR2 SVGAGI, per germline. The length of the CDR3 is 15 residues. J was trimmed by 0 bases and V by 4 bases; bases with no gene match: 5. The CDR3 loop is CASSFLTGLNTEAFF. The CDR3 DNA reads as TGTGCCAGCAGTTTCCTGACAGGGTTGAACACTGAAGCTTTCTTT.

The gene calls are TRBV29-1 and TRBJ1-2; TRBD1 might be the D (5 bases). From germline, CDR1 is SQVTM and CDR2 ANQGSEA. The V end was cut by 3 bases, the J end by 8 bases, with 13 bases between. This CDR3 contains 12 residues. As DNA, the CDR3 is TGCAGCGTTGATTCTGGAGGGGCCGGCTACACCTTC. Translation: CSVDSGGAGYTF.

The genes are TRBV5-4 and TRBJ1-6, with unresolved D. V was shortened by 2 bases and J by 10 bases, with 13 bases between the two germline ends. The CDR3 covers 14 residues. CDR1 and CDR2 (germline): SGHNT, YYREEE (reference sequence). The CDR3 here is CASSFALGSSPLHF. Written as DNA, the CDR3 is TGTGCCAGCAGCTTTGCGCTGGGGAGCTCACCCCTCCACTTT.

The chain is built from TRBV9 and TRBJ2-2; the match to TRBD2 covers 12 bases. Per the germline V gene, CDR1 is SGDLS and CDR2 is YYNGEE. There are 16 residues in the CDR3. Trimming took 4 bases from V and 7 from J; bases not matched to a gene: 8. DNA for the CDR3: TGTGCCAGCAGCACCCCTAGCGGGGGGGCGATCGGGGAGCTGTTTTTT. Encoded protein: CASSTPSGGAIGELFF.

The chain couples TRBV9 to TRBJ2-3; no clear D gene. Looked up from germline, CDR1 is SGDLS and CDR2 is YYNGEE. V was cut by 0 bases and J by 6 bases, with 8 bases left in between. The CDR3 length is 13 residues. Here the CDR3 reads CASSVDLEDTQYF. The DNA for the CDR3 is TGTGCCAGCAGCGTAGACCTCGAGGATACGCAGTATTTT.

The chain has TRBV5-4 and TRBJ2-5, with 9 bases lining up with TRBD1. V shed 4 bases, J shed 3 bases, and the junction held 7 bases outside the gene matches. CDR1 is SGHNT and CDR2 is YYREEE in the germline V gene (reference sequence). This CDR3 comprises 15 residues. CDR3 in DNA: TGTGCCAGCAGCCTAAGACAGGGGGGAGAAGAGACCCAGTACTTC. Encoded protein: CASSLRQGGEETQYF.

The chain combines TRBV5-1 with TRBJ2-7; TRBD1 matches at 7 bases. This CDR3 has 15 residues. The trim removed 4 bases at V and 1 base at J, leaving 8 bases unmatched. Germline V gene data show CDR1 as SGHRS and CDR2 as YFSETQ. Here the CDR3 DNA reads TGCGCCAGCAGCCAAAGGACAGGTGCGTCCTACGAGCAGTACTTC. Its protein product is CASSQRTGASYEQYF.

The chain carries TRBV7-2 and TRBJ2-3, with 7 bases aligning to TRBD2. This CDR3 region has 16 residues. Trimming took 2 bases from V and 2 from J; bases not matched to a gene: 7. Germline loops: CDR1 SGHTA, CDR2 FQGNSA. CDR3 in amino acids: CASSLFLGGSTDTQYF. The CDR3 DNA reads TGTGCCAGCAGCTTATTTTTGGGGGGGTCCACAGATACGCAGTATTTT.

The DNA for the CDR3 is TGTGCCAGCTACGGGGGACAGGGGTCCTACGAGCAGTACTTC. Protein product: CASYGGQGSYEQYF. This chain links TRBV6-6 with TRBJ2-7; 10 bases map to TRBD1. The V gene's germline CDR1 is MNHNY and CDR2 SVGAGI (reference sequence). V gave up 8 bases and J gave up 1 base; unmatched junction bases: 5. The CDR3 runs 14 residues.

The V gene is TRBV30, the J gene TRBJ1-2, with 7 bases identical to TRBD1. V trimming: 1 base; J trimming: 5 bases; junction bases outside the gene matches: 16. Germline CDR1 reads GTSNPN; CDR2 reads SVGIG (reference sequence). This CDR3 spans 17 amino acids. CDR3 sequence reads: CAWSAQTTGARRYGYTF. The CDR3 region has the DNA TGTGCCTGGAGTGCGCAAACAACAGGGGCGAGACGGTATGGCTACACCTTC.

This clone has just one count. This chain uses TRBV19 with TRBJ1-4; the match to TRBD1 covers 7 bases. The CDR3 length is 13 residues. CDR1 and CDR2 (germline): LNHDA, SQIVND (reference sequence). V dropped 5 bases and J dropped 8; count of bases not matched to a gene: 5. The CDR3 DNA follows: TGTGCCAGTAGTTTAGGGGGCCTGGAAAAACTGTTTTTT. It is translated as CASSLGGLEKLFF. The complete variable domain, with remaining parts taken from reference TRBV19 and TRBJ1-4, reads DGGITQSPKYLFRKEGQNVTLSCEQNLNHDAMYWYRQDPGQGLRLIYYSQIVNDFQKGDIAEGYSVSREKKESFPLTVTSAQKNPTAFYLCASSLGGLEKLFFGSGTQLSVL.

The genes are TRBV19 and TRBJ1-2; D may be TRBD1 (6 bases). This CDR3 has 12 residues. Trimming removed 5 bases at V and 8 bases at J, with 12 bases between. CDR1 is LNHDA, CDR2 SQIVND, per germline (reference sequence). DNA of the CDR3: TGTGCCAGTAGTTTACAGGGCGGGGGCTACACCTTC. Its translation is CASSLQGGGYTF.

The genes are TRBV30 and TRBJ2-5; 13 bases agree with TRBD2. Losses at the gene ends were 1 base for V and 3 bases for J; bases not matched to a gene: 14. The CDR3 has 19 residues. The germline CDR1 and CDR2 sequences are GTSNPN and SVGIG (reference sequence). CDR3 sequence reads: CAWSEKLAGGPGREETQYF. CDR3 DNA: TGTGCCTGGAGTGAAAAACTAGCGGGGGGGCCCGGGAGGGAAGAGACCCAGTACTTC.

This clone was counted at least ten times. At one end the junction does not follow the germline gene, possibly because of a read error. The genes are TRBV15 and TRBJ1-1, with no clear D. Germline loops: CDR1 LNHNV, CDR2 YYDKDF (reference sequence). This CDR3 is 13 amino acids long. The CDR3 DNA follows: TGTGCCACCAGCAGAGATGTCAACAGTGAAGCTTTCTTT. Amino acid sequence: CATSRDVNSEAFF.

The chain carries TRBV5-1 and TRBJ2-5; D possibly corresponds to TRBD1 (5 bases). V gave up 1 base and J gave up 5 bases, with 12 bases separating them. In germline, CDR1 is SGHRS, CDR2 YFSETQ. The CDR3 loop spans 14 amino acids. The chain's CDR3 is CASSLMPGQETQYF. CDR3 nucleotides: TGCGCCAGCAGCTTGATGCCAGGGCAGGAGACCCAGTACTTC.

V and J are TRBV4-1 and TRBJ2-7, with 8 bases matching TRBD1. CDR3 size: 14 residues. V shed 4 bases and J 4 bases; nucleotides not matched to a gene: 6. The germline CDR1 and CDR2 sequences are MGHRA and YSYEKL. CDR3 in amino acids: CASSLGDRWYEQYF. In DNA, the CDR3 is TGCGCCAGCAGCCTAGGGGACAGGTGGTACGAGCAGTACTTC.

The rearrangement uses TRBV6-1 and TRBJ1-1; TRBD1 matches at 11 bases. After removal of 4 bases from V and 4 bases from J, the junction contained 5 bases not matched to a gene. This CDR3 region has 15 residues. In germline, CDR1 is MNHNS, CDR2 SASEGT. This CDR3 reads CASSGTGGAITEAFF. The CDR3 nucleotides are TGTGCCAGCAGTGGGACAGGGGGCGCGATCACTGAAGCTTTCTTT.

This chain connects TRBV6-5 to TRBJ1-2, with D perhaps matching TRBD1 (5 bases). The CDR3 is 13 residues long. Trimming took 5 bases from V and 2 from J, leaving 9 bases between them. Germline V gene data show CDR1 as MNHEY and CDR2 as SVGAGI. This CDR3 is CASSDGQNYGYTF. DNA for the CDR3: TGTGCCAGCAGTGATGGACAAAACTATGGCTACACCTTC.

The rearrangement joins TRBV4-1 to TRBJ2-5; TRBD2 matches 8 bases. Germline CDR1 MGHRA, CDR2 YSYEKL. The junction had 15 bases not matched to a gene; V was cut back by 3 bases and J by 6 bases. The CDR3 totals 17 residues. CDR3 region: CASSQESGRGTIKTQYF. The CDR3 DNA reads TGCGCCAGCAGCCAGGAGAGCGGGAGAGGAACTATAAAGACCCAGTACTTC.

This clone was observed a handful of times. This chain links TRBV10-3 with TRBJ1-2; 12 bases are a match to TRBD1. The CDR3 covers 15 residues. The ends lost 11 bases at V and 2 bases at J; junction bases unmatched: 9. From germline, CDR1 is ENHRY and CDR2 SYGVKD. This CDR3 reads CAGRWGQGANYGYTF. DNA for the CDR3: TGTGCCGGCCGTTGGGGACAGGGGGCGAACTATGGCTACACCTTC.